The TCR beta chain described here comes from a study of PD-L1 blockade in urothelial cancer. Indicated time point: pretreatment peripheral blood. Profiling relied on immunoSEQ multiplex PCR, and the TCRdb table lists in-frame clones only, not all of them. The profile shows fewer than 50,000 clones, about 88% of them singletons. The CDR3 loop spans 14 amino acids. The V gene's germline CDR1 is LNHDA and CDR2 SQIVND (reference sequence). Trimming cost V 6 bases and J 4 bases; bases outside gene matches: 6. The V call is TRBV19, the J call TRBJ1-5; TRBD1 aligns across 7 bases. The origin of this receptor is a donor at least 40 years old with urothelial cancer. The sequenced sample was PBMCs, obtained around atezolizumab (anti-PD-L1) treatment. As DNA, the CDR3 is TGTGCCAGTAGCCCCCTACAGGGGAATCAGCCCCAGCATTTT. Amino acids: CASSPLQGNQPQHF.